This T cell receptor (beta chain) derives from a study of human T cells and chemical hapten exposure. Each CDR3 protein is one row after TCRdb ran MiXCR on the RACE reads. Of around 45,000 distinct CDR3 sequences in the sample, about 3.7% were seen once. The time point was: healthy volunteer bleed at 6 weeks. It was from unfractionated whole blood that total RNA was extracted. Germline loops: CDR1 SGHRS, CDR2 YFSETQ. The V and J ends lost 5 bases and 0 bases respectively, with 5 bases between them. CDR3 length: 13 amino acids. This clonotype showed up many times. Sequenced material: whole blood. J is TRBJ1-4 and V is TRBV5-1; D is ambiguous. This clonotype originated in a human donor in good health. Some clones in this sample may be carry-over from other donors' samples. The CDR3 loop is CASRHPTNEKLFF. The CDR3 DNA reads as TGCGCCAGCAGGCACCCAACTAATGAAAAACTGTTTTTT.